The present T cell receptor (beta chain) was sequenced within a study of radiation and T cells in renal cell carcinoma. Study overall: Nephrectomy followed 15 Gy stereotactic body radiation by 4 weeks. Whole-study findings and limits: Baseline intratumoral clonotype presence is unknown without pretreatment biopsies. Top tumor clonotypes rose in blood 2 weeks post-radiation, then contracted.

This table comes from immunoSEQ multiplex PCR, and its TCRdb copy is limited to in-frame clones, with some not included. The sample has about 130,000 clones; approximately 90% are singletons. As concerns this clone: Its antigen remains unidentified.

Time point meaning: baseline pretreatment blood. Indicated treatment: 15 Gy SBRT to primary tumor, nephrectomy 4 weeks later. Serial blood draws occurred at baseline and 2 and 4 weeks post-SBRT. This receptor was taken from a woman aged 45-60 years with renal cell carcinoma. Sample: blood, taken from a patient whose treatment included radiotherapy and nephrectomy.

As DNA, the CDR3 is TGCGCCAGCAGCTGGGAGTATACTGGGGCCAACGTCCTGACTTTC. Its translation is CASSWEYTGANVLTF. The chain is built from TRBV5-1 and TRBJ2-6, with D possibly being TRBD2 (5 bases). The CDR3 length is 15 residues. The V end was cut by 3 bases, the J end by 2 bases, with 9 bases between. Germline V gene data show CDR1 as SGHRS and CDR2 as YFSETQ.